The clone carrying this T cell receptor (beta chain) was observed a handful of times. The entry originates in a study of blood T cell repertoires in COVID-19. As for the study in general: T cells, B-cell-depleted T cells, or PBMCs provided the cDNA or gDNA that served as material.

Authors' data handling: How many nucleated cells were present was estimated from reference gene primer amplification. The method was immunoSEQ multiplex PCR; TCRdb's version includes in-frame clones alone and lacks a portion of them. For V, J and clone size, that table is used; D and trimming come from the DNA. The repertoire holds about 62,000 clones, with 85% to 90% as singletons. V shed 1 base and J shed 7 bases, with 8 bases lying between them. The CDR3 contains 14 residues. CDR1 is LGHDT, CDR2 YNNKEL, per germline (reference sequence). This clonotype originated in a man aged 65-85 years with acute or convalescent COVID-19. Sequenced material: peripheral blood. The rearrangement uses TRBV3-1 (or the pseudogene TRBV3-2) and TRBJ1-6, with a tentative D call TRBD1 (5 bases). The CDR3, as DNA: TGTGCCAGCAGCCAAGTACAGGAGAATTCACCCCTCCACTTT. Protein: CASSQVQENSPLHF.